These T cell receptor beta chains were read from a single sample in a study of blood T cell repertoires in COVID-19. The table came from immunoSEQ multiplex PCR; TCRdb's copy has only in-frame clones and leaves some out. Among about 350,000 clones listed, around nine tenths were seen once. The sample taken for sequencing was PBMCs or T cells enriched from blood (not recorded which). All receptors derive from a woman in her 30s who had been exposed to COVID-19. CDR3s include the opening cysteine and the closing phenylalanine or tryptophan. Each record gives: CDR3 DNA, CDR3 protein, D gene, clone size, V gene, J gene. A D gene is named only where the DNA matches it firmly. Expanded clones are given a class, and other clones once, few, many or no size at all.

CDR3 DNA: TGTGCCAGCAGTTATATGAGGGGGCGCCGGGGGATGGAAATACAGCCCCAGCATTTT; CDR3 protein: CASSYMRGRRGMEIQPQHF; D gene: TRBD1; clone size: -; V gene: TRBV27; J gene: TRBJ1-5
CDR3 DNA: TGTGCCAGCAGCCCTCAGGGGATAGTCGCGAACTATGGCTACACCTTC; CDR3 protein: CASSPQGIVANYGYTF; D gene: -; clone size: -; V gene: TRBV14; J gene: TRBJ1-2
CDR3 DNA: TGTGCCAGCAGCGTATTTTCCGTAGGAAACACCATATATTTT; CDR3 protein: CASSVFSVGNTIYF; D gene: -; clone size: -; V gene: TRBV7-6; J gene: TRBJ1-3
CDR3 DNA: TGTGCCAGCAACCGACAGCCCCCTGGGACTTTCTTT; CDR3 protein: CASNRQPPGTFF; D gene: -; clone size: -; V gene: TRBV27; J gene: TRBJ1-1
CDR3 DNA: TGTGCAAGTCGCCAACCACTAGCGGTCAACGAGCAGTACTTC; CDR3 protein: CASRQPLAVNEQYF; D gene: -; clone size: -; V gene: TRBV12-2; J gene: TRBJ2-7
CDR3 DNA: TGTGCCAGCAGCTTCCTAGCGGGCGCGGTAGGGGAGCTGTTTTTT; CDR3 protein: CASSFLAGAVGELFF; D gene: TRBD2; clone size: -; V gene: TRBV7-8; J gene: TRBJ2-2
CDR3 DNA: TGTGCCAGCAGTTTGGTGGGAGGGCCGTACAATGAGCAGTTCTTC; CDR3 protein: CASSLVGGPYNEQFF; D gene: TRBD2; clone size: -; V gene: TRBV27; J gene: TRBJ2-1
CDR3 DNA: TGTGCCAGCAGCCCCGCCTCGGGGGTACCCTACAATGAGCAGTTCTTC; CDR3 protein: CASSPASGVPYNEQFF; D gene: -; clone size: -; V gene: TRBV7-9; J gene: TRBJ2-1
CDR3 DNA: TGTGCCAGCTTCGACAGGGCAGTTGGTAGCTACACCTTC; CDR3 protein: CASFDRAVGSYTF; D gene: TRBD1; clone size: -; V gene: TRBV5-6; J gene: TRBJ1-2
CDR3 DNA: TGCAGCGTTGCACGGGTTCGGACCGGGGAGCTGTTTTTT; CDR3 protein: CSVARVRTGELFF; D gene: -; clone size: -; V gene: TRBV29-1; J gene: TRBJ2-2
CDR3 DNA: TGTGCCAGCAGTTTAATAGGGGACAGCTACGAGCAGTACTTC; CDR3 protein: CASSLIGDSYEQYF; D gene: TRBD1; clone size: -; V gene: TRBV28; J gene: TRBJ2-7
CDR3 DNA: TGCAACCGGTGGGCAGGGGGCTACACCTTC; CDR3 protein: CNRWAGGYTF; D gene: -; clone size: -; V gene: TRBV19; J gene: TRBJ1-2
CDR3 DNA: -; CDR3 protein: CASSSSVSPQHF; D gene: -; clone size: -; V gene: TRBV28; J gene: TRBJ1-5
CDR3 DNA: TGTGCCAGCAGGGTTCAAGACAGGAGCTCTGGAAACACCATATATTTT; CDR3 protein: CASRVQDRSSGNTIYF; D gene: -; clone size: -; V gene: TRBV9; J gene: TRBJ1-3
CDR3 DNA: TGTGCCAGCTCAACTCAGGACTCTGGGGCCAACGTCCTGACTTTC; CDR3 protein: CASSTQDSGANVLTF; D gene: -; clone size: -; V gene: TRBV2; J gene: TRBJ2-6
CDR3 DNA: TGTGCCAGTAGTGGACGACAGGGGGTAAACACCTTC; CDR3 protein: CASSGRQGVNTF; D gene: TRBD1; clone size: -; V gene: TRBV19; J gene: TRBJ1-2
CDR3 DNA: TGTGCCAGCAGGTTTGACAGTGGGGCTAATTCACCCCTCCACTTT; CDR3 protein: CASRFDSGANSPLHF; D gene: -; clone size: -; V gene: TRBV7-8; J gene: TRBJ1-6
CDR3 DNA: TGTGCCAGCAGCGCACCGTGGGACGGGACAGGGTACTACGAGCAGTACTTC; CDR3 protein: CASSAPWDGTGYYEQYF; D gene: TRBD1; clone size: once; V gene: TRBV9; J gene: TRBJ2-7
CDR3 DNA: TGCGCCAGCAGCTACGGGACACTGGGTGCTTTCTTT; CDR3 protein: CASSYGTLGAFF; D gene: -; clone size: -; V gene: TRBV5-1; J gene: TRBJ1-1
CDR3 DNA: TGTGCCAGCAGGCCTATTAATGGTGAAAAACTGTTTTTT; CDR3 protein: CASRPINGEKLFF; D gene: -; clone size: -; V gene: TRBV6-5; J gene: TRBJ1-4
CDR3 DNA: TGTGCCACCGCCCAAGGGGAGGGGAACACTGAAGCTTTCTTT; CDR3 protein: CATAQGEGNTEAFF; D gene: -; clone size: -; V gene: TRBV24-1; J gene: TRBJ1-1
CDR3 DNA: TGTGCCAGCAGCGTAGAAATTGCAGGCACTGAAGCTTTCTTT; CDR3 protein: CASSVEIAGTEAFF; D gene: -; clone size: once; V gene: TRBV9; J gene: TRBJ1-1
CDR3 DNA: TGCGCCAGCAGCCCGGACAATAACTATGGCTACACCTTC; CDR3 protein: CASSPDNNYGYTF; D gene: -; clone size: -; V gene: TRBV5-1; J gene: TRBJ1-2
CDR3 DNA: TGTGCCAGCAGTTACAATCTACCGGGGGGGACTGAAGCTTTCTTT; CDR3 protein: CASSYNLPGGTEAFF; D gene: -; clone size: once; V gene: TRBV6-5; J gene: TRBJ1-1
CDR3 DNA: TGCGCCAGCAGCTTATCAGGGGACACTGAAGCTTTCTTT; CDR3 protein: CASSLSGDTEAFF; D gene: -; clone size: -; V gene: TRBV5-1; J gene: TRBJ1-1
CDR3 DNA: TGTGCCAGCAGCTTTCCAGGGATGGCCACTGAAGCTTTCTTT; CDR3 protein: CASSFPGMATEAFF; D gene: -; clone size: -; V gene: TRBV11-1; J gene: TRBJ1-1
CDR3 DNA: TGTGCTAGTCTCCTTGGGGAGACTGAGCAGTTCTTC; CDR3 protein: CASLLGETEQFF; D gene: -; clone size: -; V gene: TRBV12-5; J gene: TRBJ2-1
CDR3 DNA: TGTGCCAGTAGTTGGGCGCGCGGGACGACAGATACGCAGTATTTT; CDR3 protein: CASSWARGTTDTQYF; D gene: -; clone size: -; V gene: TRBV19; J gene: TRBJ2-3
CDR3 DNA: TGTGCCAGCACCCAAGGACACCCCACAGATACGCAGTATTTT; CDR3 protein: CASTQGHPTDTQYF; D gene: -; clone size: -; V gene: TRBV7-2; J gene: TRBJ2-3
CDR3 DNA: TGTGCCAGCAGTTTTCACCAGGGGCCCCAGCATTTT; CDR3 protein: CASSFHQGPQHF; D gene: -; clone size: few; V gene: TRBV12-3/TRBV12-4; J gene: TRBJ1-5
CDR3 DNA: TGCAGCGTTCGACAGACTGAAGCTTTCTTT; CDR3 protein: CSVRQTEAFF; D gene: -; clone size: -; V gene: TRBV29-1; J gene: TRBJ1-1
CDR3 DNA: TGTGCCTGGAGTTCCGGGGGACTAGGAGGATACAATGAGCAGTTCTTC; CDR3 protein: CAWSSGGLGGYNEQFF; D gene: TRBD2; clone size: -; V gene: TRBV30; J gene: TRBJ2-1
CDR3 DNA: TGTGCCAGCAGCCCTAGACAGGGGTACAATCAGCCCCAGCATTTT; CDR3 protein: CASSPRQGYNQPQHF; D gene: TRBD1; clone size: few; V gene: TRBV5-5; J gene: TRBJ1-5